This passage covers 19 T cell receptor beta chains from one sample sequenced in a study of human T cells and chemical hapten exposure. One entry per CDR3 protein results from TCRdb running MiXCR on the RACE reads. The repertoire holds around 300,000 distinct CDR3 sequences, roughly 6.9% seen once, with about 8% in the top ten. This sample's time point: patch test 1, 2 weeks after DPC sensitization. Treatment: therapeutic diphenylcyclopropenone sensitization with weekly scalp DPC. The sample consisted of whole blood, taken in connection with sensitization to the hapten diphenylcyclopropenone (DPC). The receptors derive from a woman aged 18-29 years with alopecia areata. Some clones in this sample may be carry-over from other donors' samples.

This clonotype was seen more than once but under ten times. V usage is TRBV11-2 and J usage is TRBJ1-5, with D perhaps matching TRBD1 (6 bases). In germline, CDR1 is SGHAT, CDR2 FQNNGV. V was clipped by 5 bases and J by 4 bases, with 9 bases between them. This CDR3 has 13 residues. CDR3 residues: CASSHTGNQPQHF. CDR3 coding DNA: TGTGCCAGCAGCCATACAGGGAATCAGCCCCAGCATTTT.

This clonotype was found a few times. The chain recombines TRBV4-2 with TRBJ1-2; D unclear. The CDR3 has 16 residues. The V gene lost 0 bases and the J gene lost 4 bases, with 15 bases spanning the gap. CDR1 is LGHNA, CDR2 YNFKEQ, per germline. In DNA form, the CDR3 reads TGTGCCAGCAGCCAAGAAGATCAGGCCTTGGGCTATGGCTACACCTTC. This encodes CASSQEDQALGYGYTF.

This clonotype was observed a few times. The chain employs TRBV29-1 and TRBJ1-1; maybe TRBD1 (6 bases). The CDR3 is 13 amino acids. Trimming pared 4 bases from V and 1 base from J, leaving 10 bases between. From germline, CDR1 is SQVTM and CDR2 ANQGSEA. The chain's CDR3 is CSVGGTKNTEAFF. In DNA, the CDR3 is TGCAGCGTTGGAGGGACAAAGAACACTGAAGCTTTCTTT.

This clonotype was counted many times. DNA of the CDR3: TGTGCCAGCAGTGCCCGGGACAGGGGGCCCTACGAGCAGTACTTC. Translated, it gives CASSARDRGPYEQYF. This sequence joins TRBV27 and TRBJ2-7, with TRBD1 matching 12 bases. Germline V gene sequence: CDR1 MNHEY, CDR2 SMNVEV (reference sequence). This CDR3 is built from 15 residues. J was trimmed by 2 bases and V by 5 bases; bases with no gene match: 4.

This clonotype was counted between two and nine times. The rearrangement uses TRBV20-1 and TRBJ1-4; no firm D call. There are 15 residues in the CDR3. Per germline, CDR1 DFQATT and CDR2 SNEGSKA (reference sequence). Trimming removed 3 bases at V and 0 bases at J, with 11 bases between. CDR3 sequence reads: CSASKDGSTNEKLFF. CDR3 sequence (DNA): TGCAGTGCTAGCAAAGACGGTTCAACTAATGAAAAACTGTTTTTT.

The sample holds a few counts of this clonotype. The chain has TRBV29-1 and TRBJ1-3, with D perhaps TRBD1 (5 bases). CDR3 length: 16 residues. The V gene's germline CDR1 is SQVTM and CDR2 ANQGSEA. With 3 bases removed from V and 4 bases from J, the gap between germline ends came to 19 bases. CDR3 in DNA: TGCAGCGTTGAGATCGGGACCCCCACGAGGGGAAACACCATATATTTT. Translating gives CSVEIGTPTRGNTIYF. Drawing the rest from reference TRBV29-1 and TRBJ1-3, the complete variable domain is SAVISQKPSRDICQRGTSLTIQCQVDSQVTMMFWYRQQPGQSLTLIATANQGSEATYESGFVIDKFPISRPNLTFSTLTVSNMSPEDSSIYLCSVEIGTPTRGNTIYFGEGSWLTVV.

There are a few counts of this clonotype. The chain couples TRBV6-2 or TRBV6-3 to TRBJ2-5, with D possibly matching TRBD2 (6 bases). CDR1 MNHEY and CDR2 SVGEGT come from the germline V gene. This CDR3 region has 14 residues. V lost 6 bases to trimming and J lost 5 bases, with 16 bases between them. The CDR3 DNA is TGTGCCAGCAGCTATAGGACTACTGGGGAGACCCAGTACTTC. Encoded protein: CASSYRTTGETQYF.

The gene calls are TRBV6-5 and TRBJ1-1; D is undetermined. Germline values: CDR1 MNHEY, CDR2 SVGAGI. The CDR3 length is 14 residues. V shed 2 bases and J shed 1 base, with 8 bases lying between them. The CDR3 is CASSYTRQNTEAFF. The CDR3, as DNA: TGTGCCAGCAGTTACACCAGGCAGAACACTGAAGCTTTCTTT.

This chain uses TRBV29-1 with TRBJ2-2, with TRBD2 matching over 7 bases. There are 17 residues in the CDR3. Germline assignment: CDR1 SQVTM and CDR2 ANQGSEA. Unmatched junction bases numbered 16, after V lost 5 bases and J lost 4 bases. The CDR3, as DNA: TGCAGCGTTCGGGGGGAGGGATATATGATAGGCACCGGGGAGCTGTTTTTT. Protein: CSVRGEGYMIGTGELFF.

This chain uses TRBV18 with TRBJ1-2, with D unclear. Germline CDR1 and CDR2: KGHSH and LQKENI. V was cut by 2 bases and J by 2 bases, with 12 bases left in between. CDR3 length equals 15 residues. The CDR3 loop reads CASSPEAESNYGYTF. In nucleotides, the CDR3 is TGTGCCAGCTCACCAGAGGCAGAGTCAAACTATGGCTACACCTTC.

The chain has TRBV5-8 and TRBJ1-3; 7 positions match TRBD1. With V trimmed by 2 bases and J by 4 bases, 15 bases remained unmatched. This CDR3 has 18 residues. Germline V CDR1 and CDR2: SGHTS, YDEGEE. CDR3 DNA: TGTGCCAGCAGCTTCTTCCCTTCGAGGGGGCGATTAGGAAACACCATATATTTT. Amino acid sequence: CASSFFPSRGRLGNTIYF.

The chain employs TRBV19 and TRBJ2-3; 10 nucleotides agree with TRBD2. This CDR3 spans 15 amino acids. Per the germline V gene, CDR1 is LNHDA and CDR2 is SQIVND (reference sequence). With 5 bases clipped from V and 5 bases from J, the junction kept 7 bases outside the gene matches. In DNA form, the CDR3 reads TGTGCCAGTAGTGCACTAGCGGGGACCGGAGATACGCAGTATTTT. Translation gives CASSALAGTGDTQYF.

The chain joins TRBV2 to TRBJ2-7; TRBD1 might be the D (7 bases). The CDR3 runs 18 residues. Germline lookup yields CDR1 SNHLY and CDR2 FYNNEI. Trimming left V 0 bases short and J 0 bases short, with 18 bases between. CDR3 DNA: TGTGCCAGCAGTGAAGCGATCCTATTGCGGGACAGCTCCTACGAGCAGTACTTC. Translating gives CASSEAILLRDSSYEQYF.

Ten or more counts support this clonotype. The CDR3 loop reads CASNMAGEGEQYF. The CDR3 DNA follows: TGTGCCAGCAATATGGCGGGGGAGGGCGAGCAGTACTTC. The rearrangement uses TRBV7-9 and TRBJ2-7, with 7 bases lining up with TRBD2. Germline lookup yields CDR1 SEHNR and CDR2 FQNEAQ (reference sequence). The CDR3 is 13 amino acids. The V gene end was trimmed by 7 bases and the J gene end by 6 bases; junction bases not matched to a gene: 9.

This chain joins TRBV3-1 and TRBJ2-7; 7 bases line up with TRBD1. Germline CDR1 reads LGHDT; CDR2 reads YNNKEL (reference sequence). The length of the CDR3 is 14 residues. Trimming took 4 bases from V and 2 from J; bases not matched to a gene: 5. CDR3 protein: CASSPGTVAYEQYF. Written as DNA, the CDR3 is TGTGCCAGCAGCCCCGGGACAGTTGCCTACGAGCAGTACTTC.

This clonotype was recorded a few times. The CDR3 DNA is TGTGCCAGCAGCCAAGATTGGGGAAATTCACCCCTCCACTTT. Residues: CASSQDWGNSPLHF. The genes are TRBV4-2 and TRBJ1-6; D uncertain. From germline, CDR1 is LGHNA and CDR2 YNFKEQ. The CDR3 is 14 residues long. Trimming pared 0 bases from V and 7 bases from J, leaving 7 bases between.

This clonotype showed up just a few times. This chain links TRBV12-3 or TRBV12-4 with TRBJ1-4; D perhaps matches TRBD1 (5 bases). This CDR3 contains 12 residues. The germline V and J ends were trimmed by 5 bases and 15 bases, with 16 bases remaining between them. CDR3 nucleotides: TGTGCCAGCAGTGGTCCAGGGCACGATTTGTTTTTT. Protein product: CASSGPGHDLFF.

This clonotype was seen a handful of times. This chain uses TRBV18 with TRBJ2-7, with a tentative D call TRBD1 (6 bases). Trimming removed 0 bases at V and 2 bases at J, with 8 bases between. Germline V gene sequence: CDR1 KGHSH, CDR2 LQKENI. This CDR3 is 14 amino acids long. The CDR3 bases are TGTGCCAGCTCACCACCGACAGGTACCTACGAGCAGTACTTC. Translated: CASSPPTGTYEQYF.

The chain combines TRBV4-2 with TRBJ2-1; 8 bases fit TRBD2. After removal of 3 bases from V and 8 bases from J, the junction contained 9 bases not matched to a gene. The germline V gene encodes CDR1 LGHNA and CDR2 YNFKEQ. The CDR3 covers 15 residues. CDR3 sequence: CASSHEVAGSYEQFF. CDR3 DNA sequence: TGTGCCAGCAGCCATGAGGTAGCGGGAAGCTATGAGCAGTTCTTC.